The clone carrying this T cell receptor (beta chain) was detected once. Its target is not known. The data were taken from a study of T cells in Graves' hyperthyroidism and ophthalmopathy. Findings of the study overall: Through a model of 13 V-J features, ophthalmopathy was separated from stable hyperthyroidism.

In germline, CDR1 is DFQATT, CDR2 SNEGSKA (reference sequence). The CDR3 length is 15 residues. V was clipped by 6 bases and J by 4 bases, with 22 bases between them. The TCR beta CDR3 regions underwent amplification using RNA transcripts as the source. Researchers ran a first-round RT-PCR on the TCR CDR3 using the HTBI primer set. MiXCR, applied by TCRdb to the multiplex PCR reads, yields one record per CDR3 protein. Counted here are hundreds of thousands of distinct CDR3 sequences, about 14% occurring once; the ten biggest clones make up roughly 25%. The sequenced sample was blood. The source is a woman aged 25 to 39 with Graves' hyperthyroidism. This chain uses TRBV20-1 with TRBJ2-7; D gene uncertain. The CDR3 DNA is TGCAGTGCCCTCCCACCTGAGCCCTTATTTTACGAGCAGTACTTC. It translates to CSALPPEPLFYEQYF.